Each of the 18 T cell receptor beta chains below was sequenced from the same sample in a study of blood T cell repertoires in COVID-19. Clones were sequenced by immunoSEQ multiplex PCR, and TCRdb holds only the in-frame ones, with some missing. The sample has more than 150,000 clones; about 88% are singletons. Sample: peripheral blood. The receptors here all came from a man between 40 and 49 years old with active or convalescent COVID-19.

The V gene is TRBV28, the J gene TRBJ1-2; TRBD1 matches at 11 bases. CDR1 MDHEN and CDR2 SYDVKM come from the germline V gene. J gave up 4 bases and V 4 bases, and 2 bases lay outside the gene matches. The CDR3 is 14 amino acids. The DNA for the CDR3 is TGTGCCAGCAGTTGGACAGGGGGCGGCTATGGCTACACCTTC. Translation gives CASSWTGGGYGYTF.

The chain is built from TRBV6-5 and TRBJ1-6, with 8 bases identical to TRBD1. Germline V CDR1 and CDR2: MNHEY, SVGAGI. Losses at the gene ends were 2 bases for V and 10 bases for J; bases not matched to a gene: 4. The CDR3 has 14 residues. The CDR3 DNA is TGTGCCAGCAGTTACGGACAGGGTGGCTCACCCCTCCACTTT. As protein: CASSYGQGGSPLHF.

The CDR3 bases are TGTGCCTGGGTACAGGTCCCGAGCACTGAAGCTTTCTTT. Translation: CAWVQVPSTEAFF. This sequence joins TRBV30 and TRBJ1-1, with D tentatively TRBD1 (5 bases). V shed 5 bases and J shed 4 bases, with 14 bases lying between them. The CDR3 spans 13 residues. Germline CDR1 and CDR2: GTSNPN and SVGIG (reference sequence).

The chain couples TRBV7-9 to TRBJ2-1, with TRBD2 matching over 7 bases. Germline V lookup: CDR1 SEHNR, CDR2 FQNEAQ (reference sequence). The length of the CDR3 is 17 residues. Trimming removed 3 bases from V and 5 bases from J; junction bases left unmatched: 13. The CDR3 spells CASSFWGSLAVDNEQFF. The DNA for the CDR3 is TGTGCCAGCAGCTTTTGGGGCAGTCTAGCGGTTGACAATGAGCAGTTCTTC.

The V gene is TRBV19, the J gene TRBJ2-3; no reliable D call. Trimming cost V 5 bases and J 5 bases, with 11 bases left between them. Germline lookup yields CDR1 LNHDA and CDR2 SQIVND (reference sequence). The CDR3 runs to 13 residues. The CDR3 region is CASSLRSEDTQYF. DNA of the CDR3: TGTGCCAGTAGTCTCCGCAGTGAAGATACGCAGTATTTT.

This clone was observed a few times. This chain links TRBV6-5 with TRBJ1-1, with D perhaps matching TRBD1 (6 bases). The CDR3 spans 14 residues. In germline, CDR1 is MNHEY, CDR2 SVGAGI. Trimming removed 2 bases from V and 2 bases from J, with 9 bases in between. CDR3 DNA: TGTGCCAGCAGTTACATGACAGGCAACACTGAAGCTTTCTTT. Translation gives CASSYMTGNTEAFF.

The V call is TRBV19, the J call TRBJ2-1; D ambiguous. The CDR3 length is 13 residues. Germline V gene data show CDR1 as LNHDA and CDR2 as SQIVND (reference sequence). Deletions cut 7 bases from V and 1 base from J, with 8 bases between. The CDR3 DNA reads as TGTGCCAGTAAGGCGGAATCCTACAATGAGCAGTTCTTC. As protein: CASKAESYNEQFF.

This clone appeared once. The chain carries TRBV2 and TRBJ2-5; 8 bases are shared with TRBD2. Germline CDR1 is SNHLY and CDR2 is FYNNEI. Germline trimming cut 8 bases from V and 5 bases from J; bases unmatched to any gene: 4. The CDR3 length is 12 residues. In DNA, the CDR3 is TGTGCCAGCCGGGGGGGCCTTGAGACCCAGTACTTC. Translating it yields CASRGGLETQYF.

J is TRBJ1-4 and V is TRBV25-1; the D gene is possibly TRBD1 (6 bases). The germline V gene encodes CDR1 MGHDK and CDR2 SYGVNS. The CDR3 runs to 18 residues. With 8 bases removed from V and 0 bases from J, the gap between germline ends came to 22 bases. CDR3 DNA: TGTGCCAGCGTTAACAGGGCGCCCAAGCTAGCAACTAATGAAAAACTGTTTTTT. It encodes CASVNRAPKLATNEKLFF.

This rearrangement joins TRBV7-3 to TRBJ2-3; D is possibly TRBD2 (7 bases). V lost 0 bases and J lost 3, with 10 bases in between. CDR1 is SGHTA, CDR2 FQGTGA, per germline. There are 15 residues in the CDR3. The chain's CDR3 is CASSLTGGRTDTQYF. The CDR3 DNA is TGTGCCAGCAGCTTAACGGGGGGGCGAACAGATACGCAGTATTTT.

V is TRBV7-8 and J is TRBJ1-1; D unresolved. V was shortened by 2 bases and J by 4 bases, with 5 bases between the two germline ends. The CDR3 runs to 12 residues. CDR1 is SGHVS, CDR2 FQNEAQ, per germline. CDR3: CASSLSVTEAFF. CDR3 nucleotides: TGTGCCAGCAGCTTATCCGTCACTGAAGCTTTCTTT.

The chain has TRBV7-8 and TRBJ1-1; D is undetermined. Trimming took off 1 base at V and 7 bases at J, with 10 bases between the two ends. This CDR3 region has 13 residues. Per the germline V gene, CDR1 is SGHVS and CDR2 is FQNEAQ. The CDR3 DNA reads TGTGCCAGCAGCTTAGTTCTCGGGGTTGAAGCTTTCTTT. Amino acid sequence: CASSLVLGVEAFF.

V is TRBV28 and J is TRBJ1-5; D gene unclear. Trimming shortened V by 5 bases and J by 1 base, and 9 bases separated the two germline ends. This CDR3 comprises 14 residues. Per germline, CDR1 MDHEN and CDR2 SYDVKM. The CDR3 sequence: CASSRLLSNQPQHF. CDR3 bases: TGTGCCAGCAGTCGACTGTTAAGCAATCAGCCCCAGCATTTT.

V and J are TRBV7-2 and TRBJ1-5; TRBD1 matches 12 bases. The V gene end was trimmed by 0 bases and the J gene end by 6 bases; junction bases not matched to a gene: 3. This CDR3 contains 16 residues. Germline assignment: CDR1 SGHTA and CDR2 FQGNSA. The CDR3 DNA sequence: TGTGCCAGCAGCTTAGCAGGGACAGGGGGCGGTCAGCCCCAGCATTTT. Its translation: CASSLAGTGGGQPQHF. The full variable domain, in which reference TRBV7-2 and TRBJ1-5 provide the parts outside the CDR3, is GAGVSQSPSNKVTEKGKDVELRCDPISGHTALYWYRQSLGQGLEFLIYFQGNSAPDKSGLPSDRFSAERTGGSVSTLTIQRTQQEDSAVYLCASSLAGTGGGQPQHFGDGTRLSIL.

The genes are TRBV5-5 and TRBJ2-1; possible D gene TRBD2, 5 bases. The germline V and J ends were trimmed by 4 bases and 9 bases, with 17 bases remaining between them. CDR1 and CDR2 from the germline V gene are SGHKS and YYEKEE (reference sequence). The CDR3 runs to 14 residues. In nucleotides, the CDR3 is TGTGCCAGCAGCACGGACTCGTCCTGGGGTGAGCAGTTCTTC. Its protein is CASSTDSSWGEQFF.

The rearrangement joins TRBV4-3 to TRBJ2-1; the D is unclear. This CDR3 has 16 amino acids. Germline V gives CDR1 LGHNA, CDR2 YSLEER. V dropped 0 bases and J dropped 4 bases, with 13 bases sitting between them. CDR3 DNA: TGCGCCAGCAGCCAAGATCAGGCGACGGAATACAATGAGCAGTTCTTC. It is translated as CASSQDQATEYNEQFF.

The chain recombines TRBV5-4 with TRBJ2-3; D not certain. The germline V gene encodes CDR1 SGHNT and CDR2 YYREEE (reference sequence). Trimming removed 0 bases from V and 3 bases from J, with 8 bases in between. The CDR3 totals 14 residues. Here the CDR3 DNA reads TGTGCCAGCAGCTTGGGTTTAGAAACAGATACGCAGTATTTT. The encoded protein is CASSLGLETDTQYF.

This chain connects TRBV4-3 to TRBJ2-3, with no clear D. The CDR3 contains 15 residues. From germline, CDR1 is LGHNA and CDR2 YSLEER. Trimming removed 1 base from V and 1 base from J, with 9 bases in between. The CDR3 loop is CASSQGALGTDTQYF. CDR3 DNA sequence: TGCGCCAGCAGCCAAGGAGCCCTAGGCACAGATACGCAGTATTTT.